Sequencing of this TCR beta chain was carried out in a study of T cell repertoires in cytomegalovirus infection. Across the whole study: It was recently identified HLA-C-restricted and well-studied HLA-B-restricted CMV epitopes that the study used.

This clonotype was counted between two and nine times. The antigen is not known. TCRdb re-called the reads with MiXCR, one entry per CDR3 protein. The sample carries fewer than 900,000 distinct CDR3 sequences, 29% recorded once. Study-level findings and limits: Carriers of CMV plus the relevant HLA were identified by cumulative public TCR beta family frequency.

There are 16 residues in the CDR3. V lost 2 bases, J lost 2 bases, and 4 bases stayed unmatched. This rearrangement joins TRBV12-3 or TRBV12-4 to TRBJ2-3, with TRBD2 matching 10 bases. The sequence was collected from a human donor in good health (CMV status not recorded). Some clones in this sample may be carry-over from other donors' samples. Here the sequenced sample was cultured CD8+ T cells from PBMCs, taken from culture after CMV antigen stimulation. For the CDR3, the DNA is TGTGCCAGCAGTTTACTAGCGGGGGACCCCACAGATACGCAGTATTTT. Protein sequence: CASSLLAGDPTDTQYF.